This TCR beta chain was found in a study of shared clonotypes between healthy human individuals. Germline V gene lookup returns CDR1 WSHSY and CDR2 SAAADI. Trimming cost V 5 bases and J 2 bases; bases outside gene matches: 2. This CDR3 has 14 residues. Method: immunoSEQ multiplex PCR; TCRdb's copy keeps in-frame clones and lacks some. This sample has some 790,000 clones, with roughly two thirds found just once. This clone was detected only once. The V and J genes are TRBV10-2 and TRBJ2-2, with 7 bases that match TRBD1. The TCR sequence derives from a young woman in good health. Source material: memory CD4+ T cells sorted from blood. Stated subset: CD45RA-negative fraction. Here the CDR3 reads CASSRQGNTGELFF. Written as DNA, the CDR3 is TGCGCCAGCAGTCGACAGGGAAACACCGGGGAGCTGTTTTTT.